This TCR beta chain was sequenced during a study of radiotherapy plus CTLA-4 blockade in lung cancer. Study in general: Disease control was present in under 35% of patients, and objective responses in 18%.

Concerning this clone itself: Its antigen is unknown.

In chemo-refractory metastatic non-small-cell lung cancer, patients got ipilimumab CTLA-4 blockade together with focal radiation. Trimming cost V 7 bases and J 2 bases; bases outside gene matches: 8. The CDR3 runs 15 residues. In germline, CDR1 is MNHNS, CDR2 SASEGT. Study-level points and caveats: The best prediction of response reportedly came from early blood T cell clone dynamics, with interferon-beta. Following radiotherapy plus ipilimumab, tumor-derived TCR clones expanded in the blood.

Clones were sequenced by immunoSEQ multiplex PCR, and TCRdb holds only the in-frame ones, with some missing. The profile shows 60,000 to 75,000 clones, about 72% of them singletons. This chain uses TRBV6-1 with TRBJ2-7; the match to TRBD2 covers 10 bases. This specimen was peripheral blood, taken from a patient treated with radiotherapy plus ipilimumab. This receptor was obtained from a human donor with non-small cell lung cancer whose response to radiotherapy plus ipilimumab could not be evaluated. Some clones in this sample may be carry-over from other donors' samples. The CDR3 loop reads CASTQGLAATYEQYF. The CDR3 DNA reads TGTGCCAGCACCCAAGGACTAGCGGCCACCTACGAGCAGTACTTC.